The 8 T cell receptor beta chains given below trace back to one sample, sequenced in a study of blood T cell repertoires in COVID-19. Profiling relied on immunoSEQ multiplex PCR, and the TCRdb table lists in-frame clones only, not all of them. The data show approximately 140,000 clones, 80% seen once. Input material: peripheral blood. These receptors all come from a man in his fifties or sixties with active or convalescent COVID-19.

As to this clone: Other DNA sequences in this sample translate to the same CDR3. This chain joins TRBV4-3 and TRBJ1-2, with 8 nucleotides matching TRBD1. The CDR3 contains 13 residues. Germline V lookup: CDR1 LGHNA, CDR2 YSLEER. The junction had 4 bases not matched to a gene; V was cut back by 3 bases and J by 7 bases. Written as DNA, the CDR3 is TGCGCCAGCAGCCAGGACAGGGTCTCTGGCTACACCTTC. Its protein product is CASSQDRVSGYTF.

The J gene is TRBJ1-5, the V gene TRBV7-9; no clear D gene. CDR1 and CDR2 (germline): SEHNR, FQNEAQ (reference sequence). Trimming took off 2 bases at V and 7 bases at J, with 9 bases between the two ends. The CDR3 contains 13 residues. CDR3 amino acids: CASSLRRGQPQHF. The CDR3 region has the DNA TGTGCCAGCAGCTTAAGACGGGGACAGCCCCAGCATTTT.

This sequence joins TRBV28 and TRBJ2-6; 7 nucleotides match TRBD1. CDR1 is MDHEN and CDR2 is SYDVKM in the germline V gene. This CDR3 region has 20 residues. The trim removed 5 bases at V and 0 bases at J, leaving 16 bases unmatched. In DNA, the CDR3 is TGTGCCAGCAGTCTCCCCGGGACAGCCTCCTATTTCTCTGGGGCCAACGTCCTGACTTTC. Residues: CASSLPGTASYFSGANVLTF.

This clone has only a few counts. V usage is TRBV19 and J usage is TRBJ2-7; no reliable D call. CDR1 is LNHDA and CDR2 is SQIVND in the germline V gene (reference sequence). The CDR3 is made up of 16 amino acids. Deletions cut 0 bases from V and 0 bases from J, with 12 bases between. The CDR3 loop is CASSIDLSAGSYEQYF. CDR3 nucleotide sequence: TGTGCCAGTAGTATAGATCTCTCCGCAGGCTCCTACGAGCAGTACTTC.

The V call is TRBV5-5, the J call TRBJ1-1; no reliable D call. Trimming removed 6 bases from V and 6 bases from J, with 21 bases in between. Germline lookup yields CDR1 SGHKS and CDR2 YYEKEE (reference sequence). This CDR3 comprises 15 residues. The DNA of the CDR3 is TGTGCCAGCACCCTGCTGATAGGGAGGAGCGCTGAAGCTTTCTTT. This gives the protein CASTLLIGRSAEAFF.

The chain has TRBV21-1 and TRBJ1-2; the DNA was not used to check the table's D call, TRBD1. TRBV21-1 is assigned pseudogene status. The CDR3 consists of 20 residues. The CDR3 loop is CASSKNGSGARTGRLYGYTF. The DNA of the CDR3 is TGTGCCAGCAGCAAGAATGGGAGTGGGGCGCGGACAGGGCGCCTCTATGGCTACACCTTC.

This clone was recorded once. This rearrangement joins TRBV12-5 to TRBJ2-3; 8 bases line up with TRBD2. CDR1 and CDR2 (germline): LGHNT, FRNRAP. V was clipped by 5 bases and J by 2 bases; unmatched bases: 6. This CDR3 has 15 amino acids. The CDR3 coding sequence is TGTGCTAGTGGTCCCGGACTAGCATTCACAGATACGCAGTATTTT. Residues: CASGPGLAFTDTQYF.

The gene calls are TRBV28 and TRBJ2-7, with D tentatively TRBD2 (5 bases). Germline CDR1 is MDHEN and CDR2 is SYDVKM. This CDR3 spans 13 amino acids. V lost 3 bases to trimming and J lost 2 bases, with 8 bases between them. CDR3 bases: TGTGCCAGCAGTTTTGTGGGAGCCTACGAGCAGTACTTC. Translated, it gives CASSFVGAYEQYF.